The T cell receptor beta chain described here comes from a study of shared clonotypes between healthy human individuals. Study outcomes and limitations: The generation probabilities recorded for non-shared clonotypes fell below those of clonotypes shared by all four donors.

Adult donors, all healthy and HIV-negative, had no recent acute infections or vaccinations. Trimming took off 3 bases at V and 2 bases at J, with 13 bases between the two ends. Germline V gene lookup returns CDR1 SGDLS and CDR2 YYNGEE. The CDR3 totals 15 residues. With regard to this clone: The antigen remains undetermined.

This table comes from immunoSEQ multiplex PCR, and its TCRdb copy is limited to in-frame clones, with some not included. The data contain more than 80,000 clones, around two thirds of them singletons. This clonotype originated in a man aged 25-45 years in good health. Specimen: memory CD8+ T cells sorted from blood. Subset here: CD45RO+ cells pooled with CCR7-negative TemRA cells. The chain recombines TRBV9 with TRBJ2-3, with D maybe TRBD1 (6 bases). The CDR3 nucleotides are TGTGCCAGCAGCGGCAAGACAGGCCCCACAGATACGCAGTATTTT. Translation gives CASSGKTGPTDTQYF.